A selection of T cell receptor beta chains follows, all from one sample in a study of beta chain features in type 1 diabetes. Profiling relied on immunoSEQ multiplex PCR, and the TCRdb table lists in-frame clones only, not all of them. The sample lists hundreds of thousands of clones; over 10% were seen once. Input material: naive CD4+ T cells from blood. The origin of the receptors is a man between 18 and 35 years old in good health. CDR3s include the opening cysteine and the closing phenylalanine or tryptophan. Each record gives: V gene, clone size, J gene, CDR3 protein. The size of a clone is reported for some rows only, either as once, few or many, or as a class for expanded clones.

V gene: TRBV6-1
clone size: .
J gene: TRBJ1-2
CDR3 protein: CASSVDRQSGGYTF

V gene: TRBV5-4
clone size: few
J gene: TRBJ1-5
CDR3 protein: CASSADRVGQPQHF

V gene: TRBV28
clone size: .
J gene: TRBJ1-2
CDR3 protein: CASSSGQPRNYGYTF

V gene: TRBV13
clone size: .
J gene: TRBJ2-2
CDR3 protein: CASSRKLAGLYTGELFF

V gene: TRBV28
clone size: .
J gene: TRBJ1-2
CDR3 protein: CASSPAQGANYGYTF

V gene: TRBV9
clone size: few
J gene: TRBJ2-1
CDR3 protein: CASSTGRFGYNEQFF

V gene: TRBV28
clone size: few
J gene: TRBJ2-1
CDR3 protein: CASRANPGTSVRSSYNEQFF

V gene: TRBV7-2
clone size: few
J gene: TRBJ2-7
CDR3 protein: CASSLARGFYEQYF

V gene: TRBV9
clone size: .
J gene: TRBJ2-5
CDR3 protein: CASSIGTGTASGRDETQYF

V gene: TRBV6-6
clone size: .
J gene: TRBJ2-1
CDR3 protein: CATRTSGRNEQFF

V gene: TRBV7-6
clone size: few
J gene: TRBJ2-7
CDR3 protein: CASSLEVGASYEQYF

V gene: TRBV19
clone size: .
J gene: TRBJ1-5
CDR3 protein: CASSIPRGRNQPQHF

V gene: TRBV2
clone size: .
J gene: TRBJ2-3
CDR3 protein: CASSARPNRGTQYF

V gene: TRBV30
clone size: .
J gene: TRBJ2-5
CDR3 protein: CAWSLGGGNQETQYF

V gene: TRBV11-2
clone size: .
J gene: TRBJ2-1
CDR3 protein: CASSSPGTTYNEQFF

V gene: TRBV5-1
clone size: few
J gene: TRBJ1-4
CDR3 protein: CASSRGQGREKLFF

V gene: TRBV30
clone size: .
J gene: TRBJ1-5
CDR3 protein: CAWSGGINQPQHF

V gene: TRBV7-3
clone size: .
J gene: TRBJ2-5
CDR3 protein: CASSQTGTVQETQYF

V gene: TRBV2
clone size: few
J gene: TRBJ2-1
CDR3 protein: CASSELGDNEQFF

V gene: TRBV25-1
clone size: .
J gene: TRBJ1-6
CDR3 protein: CASGAGQGYMTPLHF

V gene: TRBV7-3
clone size: .
J gene: TRBJ1-2
CDR3 protein: CASSQWTADNYGYTF

V gene: TRBV25-1
clone size: .
J gene: TRBJ2-6
CDR3 protein: CATFTGYIVPSGANVLTF